These 29 T cell receptor beta chains share one sample of origin, sequenced in a study of T cell responses to AZD1222 COVID-19 vaccine. Only in-frame clones appear in the TCRdb table, and some are missing; sequencing was by immunoSEQ multiplex PCR. In the table there are about 190,000 clones, approximately 90% of which are singletons. The specimen was peripheral blood, collected on day 0 of AZD1222 vaccination. These receptor sequences come from an adult in good health.

V is TRBV2 and J is TRBJ2-3, with TRBD2 matching 7 bases. Germline trimming cut 2 bases from V and 2 bases from J; bases unmatched to any gene: 7. CDR1 and CDR2 (germline): SNHLY, FYNNEI. The CDR3 runs 16 residues. Written as DNA, the CDR3 is TGTGCCAGCAGTGAATTGGCGGGGGTGCACACAGATACGCAGTATTTT. Amino acids: CASSELAGVHTDTQYF.

The V and J genes are TRBV28 and TRBJ1-4; D may be TRBD1 (6 bases). CDR1 is MDHEN and CDR2 is SYDVKM in the germline V gene. V was cut by 5 bases and J by 4 bases, with 14 bases left in between. The CDR3 is 15 residues long. The CDR3 region is CASSGRGSSNEKLFF. The CDR3 coding sequence is TGTGCCAGCAGTGGGAGGGGGTCCAGTAATGAAAAACTGTTTTTT.

The V gene is TRBV19, the J gene TRBJ1-4; D not resolved. The germline V and J ends were trimmed by 5 bases and 8 bases, with 9 bases remaining between them. This CDR3 comprises 12 residues. Germline-derived CDR1 and CDR2 are LNHDA and SQIVND (reference sequence). Here the CDR3 reads CASSPSGEKLFF. The CDR3 region has the DNA TGTGCCAGTAGTCCCTCGGGCGAAAAACTGTTTTTT.

CDR3 bases: TGTGCCAGCAGTTTATTAAATCAGCCCCAGCATTTT. As protein: CASSLLNQPQHF. The rearrangement links TRBV28 to TRBJ1-5; unclear D gene. Trimming took 1 base from V and 4 from J, leaving 2 bases between them. The CDR3 consists of 12 residues. From germline, CDR1 is MDHEN and CDR2 SYDVKM.

J is TRBJ2-3 and V is TRBV5-6; possible D gene TRBD2, 6 bases. This CDR3 comprises 16 residues. CDR1 is SGHDT and CDR2 is YYEEEE in the germline V gene. The V end lost 2 bases, the J end lost 2 bases, and 15 bases lay between the germline ends. CDR3 nucleotides: TGTGCCAGCAGCTTAGGTCTCCGGGGGACCACAGATACGCAGTATTTT. Encoded protein: CASSLGLRGTTDTQYF.

The J gene is TRBJ1-1, the V gene TRBV5-1, with D unclear. CDR1 and CDR2 from the germline V gene are SGHRS and YFSETQ. The CDR3 is made up of 14 amino acids. V was trimmed by 2 bases and J by 2 bases, leaving 10 bases between them. CDR3 in amino acids: CASSFVEVNTEAFF. For the CDR3, the DNA is TGCGCCAGCAGCTTCGTGGAGGTTAACACTGAAGCTTTCTTT.

The rearrangement uses TRBV7-9 and TRBJ2-7; D is tentatively TRBD1 or TRBD2 (5 bases each). Trimming shortened V by 4 bases and J by 7 bases, and 17 bases separated the two germline ends. The CDR3 loop spans 14 amino acids. Germline assignment: CDR1 SEHNR and CDR2 FQNEAQ (reference sequence). CDR3 protein: CASSSPRGPVEQYF. Written as DNA, the CDR3 is TGTGCCAGCAGCTCCCCAAGGGGACCGGTGGAGCAGTACTTC.

This clone has just one count. This rearrangement joins TRBV9 to TRBJ2-1, with TRBD2 matching over 16 bases. CDR3 length: 18 amino acids. The trim removed 2 bases at V and 2 bases at J, leaving 4 bases unmatched. The V gene's germline CDR1 is SGDLS and CDR2 YYNGEE. The CDR3 sequence: CASSVSGTSGGAYNEQFF. CDR3 nucleotides: TGTGCCAGCAGCGTCTCCGGGACTAGCGGGGGGGCCTACAATGAGCAGTTCTTC. The full variable domain, rest sourced from reference TRBV9 and TRBJ2-1, is DSGVTQTPKHLITATGQRVTLRCSPRSGDLSVYWYQQSLDQGLQFLIQYYNGEERAKGNILERFSAQQFPDLHSELNLSSLELGDSALYFCASSVSGTSGGAYNEQFFGPGTRLTVL.

This chain joins TRBV5-1 and TRBJ2-5; 8 nucleotides line up with TRBD2. Germline-derived CDR1 and CDR2 are SGHRS and YFSETQ. Losses at the gene ends were 0 bases for V and 2 bases for J; bases not matched to a gene: 3. The CDR3 has 15 residues. CDR3 DNA: TGCGCCAGCAGCTTGGTACCGGGAGGGCAAGAGACCCAGTACTTC. Its protein product is CASSLVPGGQETQYF.

The chain recombines TRBV6-5 with TRBJ2-7; perhaps D is TRBD1 or TRBD2 (6 bases each). Germline assignment: CDR1 MNHEY and CDR2 SVGAGI. V was cut by 6 bases and J by 3 bases, with 15 bases left in between. The CDR3 extends over 14 amino acids. For the CDR3, the DNA is TGTGCCAGCAGCTGGGTAGGGGGACTCTACGAGCAGTACTTC. Translated: CASSWVGGLYEQYF.

This chain uses TRBV2 with TRBJ1-5; D gene ambiguous. V was clipped by 0 bases and J by 5 bases, with 14 bases between them. The CDR3 is 16 residues long. CDR1 is SNHLY and CDR2 is FYNNEI in the germline V gene. The CDR3 loop is CASSEAELAADQPQHF. The DNA for the CDR3 is TGTGCCAGCAGTGAAGCGGAGTTGGCAGCCGATCAGCCCCAGCATTTT.

The V call is TRBV12-3 or TRBV12-4, the J call TRBJ1-5; TRBD1 is a possible D gene (6 bases). The CDR3 covers 13 residues. Trimming took 2 bases from V and 6 from J, leaving 8 bases between them. This chain's CDR3 is CASSLLGAQPQHF. The DNA for the CDR3 is TGTGCCAGCAGTTTATTGGGGGCTCAGCCCCAGCATTTT.

The chain employs TRBV19 and TRBJ1-1; no definite D call. From germline, CDR1 is LNHDA and CDR2 SQIVND (reference sequence). The CDR3 covers 15 residues. V was clipped by 7 bases and J by 0 bases, with 15 bases between them. The CDR3 loop reads CASIRWTVMNTEAFF. DNA of the CDR3: TGTGCCAGTATTCGGTGGACGGTCATGAACACTGAAGCTTTCTTT.

V usage is TRBV4-3 and J usage is TRBJ1-2, with D possibly TRBD1 on 6 matching bases. Germline V gives CDR1 LGHNA, CDR2 YSLEER. The CDR3 covers 16 residues. V shed 1 base and J shed 4 bases, with 16 bases lying between them. In nucleotides, the CDR3 is TGCGCCAGCAGCCAAGGGAATACAGGGATAGGCTATGGCTACACCTTC. The encoded protein is CASSQGNTGIGYGYTF.

This clone has just a few counts. The V and J genes are TRBV5-4 and TRBJ2-7; the match to TRBD1 covers 8 bases. The CDR3 length is 15 residues. With V trimmed by 0 bases and J by 4 bases, 6 bases remained unmatched. Germline V gene lookup returns CDR1 SGHNT and CDR2 YYREEE (reference sequence). The CDR3 DNA is TGTGCCAGCAGCTTGGACGGACAGGGTGCGTACGAGCAGTACTTC. Translated: CASSLDGQGAYEQYF.

This rearrangement joins TRBV18 to TRBJ1-1; no reliable D call. V was cut by 4 bases and J by 3 bases, with 12 bases left in between. The length of the CDR3 is 14 residues. Germline loops: CDR1 KGHSH, CDR2 LQKENI. The CDR3 loop reads CASSRTTEDTEAFF. DNA of the CDR3: TGTGCCAGCTCACGTACCACAGAGGACACTGAAGCTTTCTTT. Filled out from reference TRBV18 and TRBJ1-1, the complete variable domain reads NAGVMQNPRHLVRRRGQEARLRCSPMKGHSHVYWYRQLPEEGLKFMVYLQKENIIDESGMPKERFSAEFPKEGPSILRIQQVVRGDSAAYFCASSRTTEDTEAFFGQGTRLTVV.

This clone was picked up one time. V and J are TRBV6-2 or TRBV6-3 and TRBJ1-5; TRBD1 might be the D (6 bases). Trimming took 4 bases from V and 6 from J, leaving 16 bases between them. Per the germline V gene, CDR1 is MNHEY and CDR2 is SVGEGT. This CDR3 region has 15 residues. The DNA for the CDR3 is TGTGCCAGCAGTTTGCCCGGGGGCAGGGGTCAGCCCCAGCATTTT. The encoded protein is CASSLPGGRGQPQHF.

This clone was found once. The rearrangement links TRBV18 to TRBJ1-1, with 7 bases identical to TRBD1. This CDR3 region has 15 residues. The germline CDR1 and CDR2 sequences are KGHSH and LQKENI. V was pared by 2 bases and J by 3 bases, with 6 bases of the junction left unmatched. The CDR3 DNA follows: TGTGCCAGCTCACCAAGGACAGGTCGGGACACTGAAGCTTTCTTT. It is translated as CASSPRTGRDTEAFF.

The chain employs TRBV6-2 or TRBV6-3 and TRBJ1-2, with a tentative D call TRBD1 (6 bases). V was pared by 6 bases and J by 2 bases, with 10 bases between. The germline CDR1 and CDR2 sequences are MNHEY and SVGEGT. This CDR3 is built from 13 residues. This chain's CDR3 is CASSLGQNYGYTF. The DNA of the CDR3 is TGTGCCAGCAGCCTCGGACAGAACTATGGCTACACCTTC.

The gene calls are TRBV11-3 and TRBJ2-7; TRBD2 matches at 8 bases. Germline V gives CDR1 SGHNT, CDR2 YENEEA. The CDR3 runs to 15 residues. With V trimmed by 4 bases and J by 5 bases, 10 bases remained unmatched. The CDR3 DNA sequence: TGTGCCAGCAGCTCTTCAGCGGGAGCGGGCGACGAGCAGTACTTC. Protein: CASSSSAGAGDEQYF.

The rearrangement joins TRBV9 to TRBJ1-3, with D uncertain. Germline V lookup: CDR1 SGDLS, CDR2 YYNGEE. Trimming cost V 6 bases and J 3 bases, with 7 bases left between them. The CDR3 is made up of 12 amino acids. Here the CDR3 DNA reads TGTGCCAGCACCCCAGATGGAAACACCATATATTTT. Protein product: CASTPDGNTIYF.

The rearrangement links TRBV15 to TRBJ2-4, with D hard to call. V was trimmed by 0 bases and J by 0 bases, leaving 3 bases between them. CDR1 and CDR2 (germline): LNHNV, YYDKDF (reference sequence). The CDR3 runs to 14 residues. This CDR3 reads CATSRERAKNIQYF. CDR3 DNA sequence: TGTGCCACCAGCAGAGAGAGAGCCAAAAACATTCAGTACTTC.

The genes are TRBV27 and TRBJ2-3; no reliable D call. V was cut by 1 base and J by 3 bases, with 8 bases left in between. Germline assignment: CDR1 MNHEY and CDR2 SMNVEV (reference sequence). This CDR3 has 14 amino acids. CDR3 sequence (DNA): TGTGCCAGCAGTTTATGGGCAGTGACAGATACGCAGTATTTT. This gives the protein CASSLWAVTDTQYF.

This chain uses TRBV20-1 with TRBJ2-2; TRBD2 matches at 7 bases. Trimming cost V 3 bases and J 4 bases; bases outside gene matches: 5. CDR1 and CDR2 from the germline V gene are DFQATT and SNEGSKA (reference sequence). This CDR3 spans 14 amino acids. CDR3 protein: CSASGGSGTGELFF. The CDR3 coding sequence is TGCAGTGCTAGTGGCGGGAGTGGCACCGGGGAGCTGTTTTTT.

The chain employs TRBV4-2 and TRBJ2-1, with 13 bases that match TRBD2. The junction had 7 bases not matched to a gene; V was cut back by 1 base and J by 4 bases. The CDR3 is made up of 18 amino acids. Per germline, CDR1 LGHNA and CDR2 YNFKEQ. The DNA of the CDR3 is TGTGCCAGCAGCCAAGCCGTAGGACTAGCGGGAGAATACAATGAGCAGTTCTTC. It yields the protein CASSQAVGLAGEYNEQFF.

The gene calls are TRBV5-1 and TRBJ2-1; no reliable D call. V was trimmed by 1 base and J by 8 bases, leaving 7 bases between them. CDR3 length equals 12 residues. Germline V gives CDR1 SGHRS, CDR2 YFSETQ. For the CDR3, the DNA is TGCGCCAGCAGCTTGTGGCAGGATGAGCAGTTCTTC. It is translated as CASSLWQDEQFF. Full variable domain (rest looked up from reference TRBV5-1 and TRBJ2-1): KAGVTQTPRYLIKTRGQQVTLSCSPISGHRSVSWYQQTPGQGLQFLFEYFSETQRNKGNFPGRFSGRQFSNSRSEMNVSTLELGDSALYLCASSLWQDEQFFGPGTRLTVL.

This clone has a single count. The genes are TRBV18 and TRBJ2-6; no clear D. The CDR3 consists of 19 residues. With 1 base removed from V and 0 bases from J, the gap between germline ends came to 16 bases. Germline assignment: CDR1 KGHSH and CDR2 LQKENI. The CDR3 DNA reads as TGTGCCAGCTCACCACTAGCAAAACCCTCCGGCTCTGGGGCCAACGTCCTGACTTTC. Residues: CASSPLAKPSGSGANVLTF.

The chain uses TRBV7-2 and TRBJ2-3; possible D gene TRBD2, 5 bases. CDR1 and CDR2 (germline): SGHTA, FQGNSA. CDR3 size: 15 residues. The V end was cut by 4 bases, the J end by 4 bases, with 15 bases between. CDR3 sequence (DNA): TGTGCCAGCAGCTCGGCCCCGGGGAGCGCAGATACGCAGTATTTT. Translating gives CASSSAPGSADTQYF.

The chain carries TRBV3-1 (or the pseudogene TRBV3-2) and TRBJ2-7, with D perhaps matching TRBD1 (6 bases). Germline CDR1 is LGHDT and CDR2 is YNNKEL (reference sequence). The V end lost 8 bases, the J end lost 4 bases, and 18 bases lay between the germline ends. This CDR3 has 14 amino acids. In DNA form, the CDR3 reads TGTGCCAGCGGGGACACCTTTTCGTCGTACGAGCAGTACTTC. Translated, it gives CASGDTFSSYEQYF.